These 20 T cell receptor beta chains were sequenced from one sample in a study of T cell changes during pregnancy in multiple sclerosis. Profiling relied on immunoSEQ multiplex PCR, and the TCRdb table lists in-frame clones only, not all of them. The sample yields 40,000 or so clones, about 92% seen once. The sample consisted of CD4+ T cells from peripheral blood mononuclear cells, taken in the third trimester of pregnancy. These receptor sequences come from a female donor with multiple sclerosis, enrolled in a pregnancy study.

The V gene is TRBV28, the J gene TRBJ2-7; 7 positions match TRBD2. The CDR3 length is 10 residues. V lost 10 bases, J lost 9 bases, and 6 bases stayed unmatched. Germline loops: CDR1 MDHEN, CDR2 SYDVKM. The CDR3 sequence is CATKAGRQYF. For the CDR3, the DNA is TGTGCCACCAAAGCGGGGAGGCAGTACTTC.

The chain couples TRBV29-1 to TRBJ2-3, with a weak D call TRBD2 (6 bases). Germline CDR1 and CDR2: SQVTM and ANQGSEA. The CDR3 has 12 amino acids. V gave up 6 bases and J gave up 4 bases, with 11 bases separating them. In nucleotides, the CDR3 is TGCAGCGTCTCGACTAGACCAGATACGCAGTATTTT. It encodes CSVSTRPDTQYF.

This chain connects TRBV7-3 to TRBJ2-7, with 9 bases aligning to TRBD2. Trimming cost V 4 bases and J 0 bases; bases outside gene matches: 1. Per germline, CDR1 SGHTA and CDR2 FQGTGA. The CDR3 contains 14 residues. CDR3 bases: TGTGCCAGCAGCTCTAGCGGGGTCTCCTACGAGCAGTACTTC. Its protein product is CASSSSGVSYEQYF.

CDR3 DNA: TGTGCCACCAGCATGAGGTGGGACGAGCAGTACTTC. Protein: CATSMRWDEQYF. This chain joins TRBV15 and TRBJ2-7; D remains unclear. The V end was cut by 4 bases, the J end by 5 bases, with 9 bases between. This CDR3 has 12 amino acids. CDR1 and CDR2 (germline): LNHNV, YYDKDF (reference sequence).

The chain combines TRBV2 with TRBJ1-2, with D tentatively TRBD1 (6 bases). This CDR3 contains 15 residues. Looked up from germline, CDR1 is SNHLY and CDR2 is FYNNEI. Between the trimmed V and J ends, which lost 6 bases and 1 base, there was a span of 15 bases. Here the CDR3 reads CASSRGQPLNYGYTF. The CDR3 DNA sequence: TGTGCCAGCAGCCGCGGACAGCCCCTTAACTATGGCTACACCTTC.

The chain is built from TRBV2 and TRBJ2-7, with 11 bases fitting TRBD2. Germline loops: CDR1 SNHLY, CDR2 FYNNEI. CDR3 length: 18 residues. The V segment lost 4 bases and the J segment 7 bases; nucleotides outside the gene matches: 18. The CDR3 bases are TGTGCCAGCAGTGTGCAGGGTAATAGCGGGAGGGCCCTGGGGGAGCAGTACTTC. Translation gives CASSVQGNSGRALGEQYF.

This clone was seen only once. The chain couples TRBV2 to TRBJ2-7; 10 nucleotides align to TRBD1. The CDR3 loop spans 14 amino acids. Germline trimming cut 5 bases from V and 7 bases from J; bases unmatched to any gene: 8. CDR1 is SNHLY and CDR2 is FYNNEI in the germline V gene. The CDR3 region is CASSSGTGVEEQYF. The CDR3, as DNA: TGTGCCAGCAGTTCCGGGACAGGGGTGGAGGAGCAGTACTTC.

The V gene is TRBV28, the J gene TRBJ2-5; tentatively, D is TRBD2 (6 bases). In germline, CDR1 is MDHEN, CDR2 SYDVKM. V gave up 8 bases and J gave up 1 base, with 20 bases separating them. This CDR3 is built from 16 residues. The CDR3 loop reads CASRRRGRNFQETQYF. DNA of the CDR3: TGTGCCAGCCGACGGAGGGGCAGAAATTTCCAAGAGACCCAGTACTTC. Full variable domain (outside the CDR3, taken from reference TRBV28 and TRBJ2-5): DVKVTQSSRYLVKRTGEKVFLECVQDMDHENMFWYRQDPGLGLRLIYFSYDVKMKEKGDIPEGYSVSREKKERFSLILESASTNQTSMYLCASRRRGRNFQETQYFGPGTRLLVL.

The chain employs TRBV2 and TRBJ2-3, with D possibly TRBD1 on 5 matching bases. V was trimmed by 7 bases and J by 0 bases, leaving 14 bases between them. Germline lookup yields CDR1 SNHLY and CDR2 FYNNEI. The CDR3 spans 15 residues. CDR3 sequence: CASTGAGSSTDTQYF. The CDR3 DNA reads as TGTGCCAGCACTGGGGCAGGTTCTAGCACAGATACGCAGTATTTT.

V and J are TRBV5-1 and TRBJ1-2; D perhaps matches TRBD1 (5 bases). V was shortened by 7 bases and J by 2 bases, with 9 bases between the two germline ends. The CDR3 covers 12 residues. In germline, CDR1 is SGHRS, CDR2 YFSETQ. The CDR3: CASGAGNYGYTF. The CDR3 DNA reads as TGCGCCAGCGGGGCAGGGAACTATGGCTACACCTTC. The full variable domain, rest sourced from reference TRBV5-1 and TRBJ1-2, is KAGVTQTPRYLIKTRGQQVTLSCSPISGHRSVSWYQQTPGQGLQFLFEYFSETQRNKGNFPGRFSGRQFSNSRSEMNVSTLELGDSALYLCASGAGNYGYTFGSGTRLTVV.

The rearrangement links TRBV5-1 to TRBJ2-7, with 9 bases lining up with TRBD1. V dropped 2 bases and J dropped 2; count of bases not matched to a gene: 5. Germline V lookup: CDR1 SGHRS, CDR2 YFSETQ. This CDR3 is 15 amino acids long. CDR3 in amino acids: CASSLFGTGTYEQYF. The DNA of the CDR3 is TGCGCCAGCAGCTTATTTGGGACAGGGACCTACGAGCAGTACTTC.

The rearrangement uses TRBV5-4 and TRBJ2-2, with TRBD2 matching over 9 bases. V dropped 4 bases and J dropped 2; count of bases not matched to a gene: 6. The CDR3 is made up of 16 amino acids. CDR1 is SGHNT, CDR2 YYREEE, per germline (reference sequence). The CDR3: CASSLERGVNTGELFF. Written as DNA, the CDR3 is TGTGCCAGCAGCCTAGAGCGGGGGGTAAACACCGGGGAGCTGTTTTTT. The complete variable domain, with remaining parts taken from reference TRBV5-4 and TRBJ2-2, reads ETGVTQSPTHLIKTRGQQVTLRCSSQSGHNTVSWYQQALGQGPQFIFQYYREEENGRGNFPPRFSGLQFPNYSSELNVNALELDDSALYLCASSLERGVNTGELFFGEGSRLTVL.

This chain links TRBV27 with TRBJ2-3; D remains unclear. This CDR3 spans 14 amino acids. V lost 6 bases, J lost 2 bases, and 12 bases lay in between. In germline, CDR1 is MNHEY, CDR2 SMNVEV (reference sequence). CDR3 loop: CASRTWAFTDTQYF. Here the CDR3 DNA reads TGTGCCAGCAGGACCTGGGCTTTCACAGATACGCAGTATTTT.

This clone was observed a single time. The chain carries TRBV18 and TRBJ2-7; 8 bases agree with TRBD1. The CDR3 consists of 15 residues. Germline V gene data show CDR1 as KGHSH and CDR2 as LQKENI. With 6 bases clipped from V and 1 base from J, the junction kept 8 bases outside the gene matches. CDR3 sequence (DNA): TGTGCCAGCTCTCCTACAGGACAGGGATCCTACGAGCAGTACTTC. This gives the protein CASSPTGQGSYEQYF.

The CDR3 spells CASSNRRGGYSNQPQHF. CDR3 coding DNA: TGTGCCAGTAGTAATCGTAGGGGGGGCTATAGCAATCAGCCCCAGCATTTT. The V call is TRBV19, the J call TRBJ1-5; D possibly corresponds to TRBD1 (6 bases). Trimming removed 4 bases at V and 0 bases at J, with 16 bases between. This CDR3 has 17 residues. Germline V gene sequence: CDR1 LNHDA, CDR2 SQIVND (reference sequence).

This clone was recorded once. V usage is TRBV6-6 and J usage is TRBJ1-1; a possible D gene is TRBD1 (6 bases). The V gene lost 0 bases and the J gene lost 1 base, with 6 bases spanning the gap. The CDR3 is made up of 14 amino acids. The V gene's germline CDR1 is MNHNY and CDR2 SVGAGI (reference sequence). For the CDR3, the DNA is TGTGCCAGCAGTTACTCGACAGGGAACACTGAAGCTTTCTTT. Translation: CASSYSTGNTEAFF.

This clone was observed a single time. The CDR3 DNA sequence: TGTGCCAGCAGTCCCCTTTCCCCCGAGCAGTACTTC. This codes for CASSPLSPEQYF. This sequence joins TRBV28 and TRBJ2-7; D not certain. Germline V gene data show CDR1 as MDHEN and CDR2 as SYDVKM. The length of the CDR3 is 12 residues. Between the trimmed V and J ends, which lost 5 bases and 6 bases, there was a span of 11 bases.

This clone appeared once. CDR3 sequence (DNA): TGTGCCAGCTCACCACTCGAGGGTGGGGAGACCCAGTACTTC. Amino acid sequence: CASSPLEGGETQYF. V gene TRBV18 combines with J gene TRBJ2-5, with D tentatively TRBD2 (5 bases). The V end was cut by 1 base, the J end by 5 bases, with 11 bases between. The CDR3 is 14 residues long. Germline CDR1 and CDR2: KGHSH and LQKENI.

The V gene is TRBV9, the J gene TRBJ2-2; 9 bases are shared with TRBD1. Germline V CDR1 and CDR2: SGDLS, YYNGEE. V lost 4 bases to trimming and J lost 4 bases; unmatched junction nucleotides: 20. The CDR3 sequence is 20 residues long. CDR3 sequence reads: CASSSTISGTGSRATGELFF. CDR3 coding DNA: TGTGCCAGCAGCTCAACAATTTCGGGGACAGGGAGTAGAGCCACCGGGGAGCTGTTTTTT.

This clone showed up just once. The rearrangement links TRBV5-1 to TRBJ2-7; TRBD1 aligns across 8 bases. Losses at the gene ends were 5 bases for V and 3 bases for J; bases not matched to a gene: 7. Germline V CDR1 and CDR2: SGHRS, YFSETQ. The CDR3 totals 14 residues. The chain's CDR3 is CASRRGQAFYEQYF. As DNA, the CDR3 is TGCGCCAGCAGACGGGGACAGGCCTTCTACGAGCAGTACTTC.